Following are 31 T cell receptor beta chains from one sample sequenced in a study of OX40 agonist ivuxolimab in advanced cancers. TCRdb's table, derived via immunoSEQ multiplex PCR, lists solely in-frame clones and lacks some. The table includes nearly 70,000 clones, around 83% detected once. This material consisted of CD4+ or CD8+ T cells sorted from blood, taken in a trial of the OX40 agonist ivuxolimab. These TCRs come from an adult with an advanced solid tumor such as melanoma, head and neck, liver or kidney cancer.

Of note for this clone: The germline gene is not matched at one end of the junction; a read error may be the cause. The genes are TRBV5-1 and TRBJ2-2, with D maybe TRBD2 (5 bases). Germline lookup yields CDR1 SGHRS and CDR2 YFSETQ. This CDR3 is 13 amino acids long. CDR3 residues: CASLNRALGVRVF. As DNA, the CDR3 is TGCGCCAGCCTAAACCGGGCCCTCGGGGTGAGGGTTTTT.

As to this clone: Within the sample, other DNA sequences also encode this same CDR3. This rearrangement joins TRBV6-1 to TRBJ1-2; D is uncertain. Germline CDR1 MNHNS, CDR2 SASEGT. The CDR3 spans 12 residues. V was pared by 2 bases and J by 4 bases, with 5 bases between. The CDR3 sequence: CASSERGYGYTF. The CDR3 coding sequence is TGTGCCAGCAGTGAACGCGGCTATGGCTACACCTTC.

The rearrangement joins TRBV29-1 to TRBJ2-7; 8 bases map to TRBD1. The J segment lost 0 bases and the V segment lost 4 bases, leaving 5 bases of the junction unmatched. The germline V gene encodes CDR1 SQVTM and CDR2 ANQGSEA. The CDR3 contains 14 residues. The CDR3: CSVAWDRYSYEQYF. As DNA, the CDR3 is TGCAGCGTTGCCTGGGACAGGTACTCCTACGAGCAGTACTTC.

The chain recombines TRBV14 with TRBJ2-1; D not resolved. Germline V gene sequence: CDR1 SGHDN, CDR2 FVKESK. This CDR3 contains 14 residues. The ends were cut back, 0 bases at V and 7 bases at J, with 10 bases in the middle. The CDR3 loop reads CASSQELIVNEQFF. The CDR3 nucleotides are TGTGCCAGCAGCCAAGAGTTGATAGTTAATGAGCAGTTCTTC.

This clone was seen a single time. The CDR3 DNA follows: TGTGCCAGCAGTCCGACACTCCAAGAGACCCAGTACTTC. Protein: CASSPTLQETQYF. The chain is built from TRBV6-1 and TRBJ2-5; D not resolved. The CDR3 is made up of 13 amino acids. Germline V lookup: CDR1 MNHNS, CDR2 SASEGT. V was trimmed by 5 bases and J by 1 base, leaving 8 bases between them.

The rearrangement links TRBV27 to TRBJ1-6; no reliable D call. Trimming stripped 6 bases from V and 2 bases from J, with 8 bases between. This CDR3 comprises 14 residues. Germline V lookup: CDR1 MNHEY, CDR2 SMNVEV (reference sequence). CDR3 sequence reads: CASRREAYNSPLHF. The CDR3 nucleotides are TGTGCCAGCAGAAGGGAGGCCTATAATTCACCCCTCCACTTT.

The genes are TRBV5-1 and TRBJ1-6; D perhaps matches TRBD1 (5 bases). Trimming removed 0 bases from V and 7 bases from J, with 14 bases in between. The CDR3 is 16 residues long. CDR1 SGHRS and CDR2 YFSETQ come from the germline V gene. In DNA, the CDR3 is TGCGCCAGCAGCTTGGAGGGGAGGGTCGGGAATTCACCCCTCCACTTT. Translating it yields CASSLEGRVGNSPLHF.

This clone was picked up one time. For the CDR3, the DNA is TGTGCCTCTCTCAGTCGGACAGTAGACACAGATACGCAGTATTTT. It specifies CASLSRTVDTDTQYF. This chain joins TRBV6-1 and TRBJ2-3; the D gene is possibly TRBD1 (6 bases). The CDR3 spans 15 residues. V was trimmed by 11 bases and J by 2 bases, leaving 20 bases between them. The germline V gene has CDR1 MNHNS and CDR2 SASEGT.

This sequence joins TRBV19 and TRBJ2-1; D tentatively fits TRBD1 or TRBD2 (6 bases each). V gave up 7 bases and J gave up 4 bases, with 23 bases separating them. Germline CDR1 LNHDA, CDR2 SQIVND (reference sequence). The CDR3 sequence is 17 residues long. This chain's CDR3 is CASKLRFGGFLYNEQFF. The CDR3 nucleotides are TGTGCCAGTAAGCTCCGATTCGGGGGCTTCCTTTACAATGAGCAGTTCTTC.

The chain employs TRBV28 and TRBJ2-7; tentatively, D is TRBD1 (5 bases). CDR1 and CDR2 (germline): MDHEN, SYDVKM. Between the trimmed V and J ends, which lost 1 base and 6 bases, there was a span of 19 bases. CDR3 length: 16 amino acids. The CDR3 DNA is TGTGCCAGCAGTTTATTCGCCACAGGCCGTCCAAGCGAGCAGTACTTC. Protein sequence: CASSLFATGRPSEQYF.

The V and J genes are TRBV14 and TRBJ2-7, with unresolved D. Per the germline V gene, CDR1 is SGHDN and CDR2 is FVKESK. The CDR3 runs 12 residues. Trimming took off 2 bases at V and 6 bases at J, with 8 bases between the two ends. The CDR3 sequence is CASSQSSVEQYF. The DNA of the CDR3 is TGTGCCAGCAGCCAATCTTCGGTCGAGCAGTACTTC.

The CDR3 region is CASRSVRGSPLHF. The CDR3 DNA follows: TGTGCCAGCCGGTCGGTACGAGGGTCACCCCTCCACTTT. The chain links TRBV27 to TRBJ1-6; the D is unclear. The length of the CDR3 is 13 residues. Germline loops: CDR1 MNHEY, CDR2 SMNVEV (reference sequence). The V end lost 8 bases, the J end lost 10 bases, and 15 bases lay between the germline ends.

The chain recombines TRBV4-1 with TRBJ2-5, with TRBD2 matching 9 bases. V lost 3 bases and J lost 5; bases outside the gene matches: 13. The CDR3 runs to 17 residues. Germline V CDR1 and CDR2: MGHRA, YSYEKL. The CDR3 sequence is CASSQTPDAGGLETQYF. The DNA for the CDR3 is TGCGCCAGCAGCCAGACCCCGGATGCGGGGGGGCTTGAGACCCAGTACTTC.

The rearrangement uses TRBV25-1 and TRBJ1-6; D gene ambiguous. Trimming cost V 1 base and J 7 bases, with 8 bases left between them. Germline V gives CDR1 MGHDK, CDR2 SYGVNS. The CDR3 spans 14 residues. The CDR3: CASSEWSGNSPLHF. The DNA for the CDR3 is TGTGCCAGCAGTGAATGGTCTGGCAATTCACCCCTCCACTTT.

The genes are TRBV18 and TRBJ1-1, with D possibly TRBD1 on 6 matching bases. CDR1 is KGHSH, CDR2 LQKENI, per germline. Trimming took off 3 bases at V and 1 base at J, with 9 bases between the two ends. The CDR3 sequence is 14 residues long. The CDR3 reads CASSPTGKNTEAFF. CDR3 nucleotides: TGTGCCAGCTCACCCACAGGGAAGAACACTGAAGCTTTCTTT.

The chain carries TRBV9 and TRBJ1-4; D is possibly TRBD1 (5 bases). V lost 6 bases, J lost 0 bases, and 9 bases lay in between. CDR1 is SGDLS, CDR2 YYNGEE, per germline. This CDR3 contains 14 residues. The CDR3 DNA reads as TGTGCCAGCACTCCGACAGCAACTAATGAAAAACTGTTTTTT. It translates to CASTPTATNEKLFF.

The J gene is TRBJ1-2, the V gene TRBV30, with a weak D call TRBD1 (5 bases). The V and J ends lost 3 bases and 4 bases respectively, with 15 bases between them. Germline CDR1 is GTSNPN and CDR2 is SVGIG (reference sequence). The CDR3 consists of 14 residues. CDR3 DNA: TGTGCCTGGAGGCCCCGGGCTAGGGGCTATGGCTACACCTTC. It is translated as CAWRPRARGYGYTF.

V gene TRBV6-9 combines with J gene TRBJ2-7; D not resolved. The V end lost 8 bases, the J end lost 3 bases, and 17 bases lay between the germline ends. The CDR3 has 14 residues. CDR1 is MNHGY, CDR2 SVAAGI, per germline. CDR3 coding DNA: TGTGCCAGCGGTAAAGCAGGTCGTTACTACGAGCAGTACTTC. Its translation is CASGKAGRYYEQYF.

V gene TRBV11-2 combines with J gene TRBJ1-2; the D is unclear. Germline V lookup: CDR1 SGHAT, CDR2 FQNNGV. Trimming cost V 5 bases and J 2 bases, with 12 bases left between them. The CDR3 spans 14 residues. CDR3 residues: CASSTGRLNYGYTF. CDR3 sequence (DNA): TGTGCCAGCAGCACGGGCAGACTCAACTATGGCTACACCTTC.

This chain uses TRBV7-9 with TRBJ2-5; 9 nucleotides line up with TRBD1. The J call may be wrong; the DNA end is better matched by TRBJ2-7. CDR1 and CDR2 from the germline V gene are SEHNR and FQNEAQ (reference sequence). The CDR3 loop spans 15 amino acids. DNA of the CDR3: TGTGCCAGCAGCTTCCCTGGACAGGGGCTCTACGAGCAGTACTTC. Its translation: CASSFPGQGLYEQYF.

This clone was observed a handful of times. The rearrangement joins TRBV10-3 to TRBJ1-2; tentatively, D is TRBD1 (5 bases). Germline-derived CDR1 and CDR2 are ENHRY and SYGVKD. Trimming removed 4 bases from V and 5 bases from J, with 23 bases in between. The CDR3 is 17 amino acids. The CDR3 sequence: CAISASPGGYGPYGYTF. The CDR3 coding sequence is TGTGCCATCAGTGCCTCACCCGGGGGTTATGGGCCTTATGGCTACACCTTC.

The V gene is TRBV7-6, the J gene TRBJ2-7, with TRBD1 identical over 12 bases. This CDR3 is built from 15 residues. Germline lookup yields CDR1 SGHVS and CDR2 FNYEAQ. V lost 2 bases, J lost 4 bases, and 3 bases stayed unmatched. CDR3 in amino acids: CASSLPGQGAYEQYF. Written as DNA, the CDR3 is TGTGCCAGCAGCTTACCGGGACAGGGGGCGTACGAGCAGTACTTC.

This clone came up once. The J gene is TRBJ2-2, the V gene TRBV14, with 10 bases lining up with TRBD2. Germline-derived CDR1 and CDR2 are SGHDN and FVKESK. The CDR3 extends over 14 amino acids. J was trimmed by 6 bases and V by 4 bases; bases with no gene match: 2. The CDR3 loop reads CASSLLAGAGELFF. In DNA form, the CDR3 reads TGTGCCAGCAGCCTCCTAGCGGGAGCCGGGGAGCTGTTTTTT.

CDR3 protein: CASRLPGLAGAFTGELFF. The CDR3 region has the DNA TGTGCCAGTAGGCTACCGGGACTAGCGGGGGCTTTCACCGGGGAGCTGTTTTTT. The chain links TRBV19 to TRBJ2-2; 14 positions match TRBD2. This CDR3 has 18 residues. The J segment lost 4 bases and the V segment lost 6 bases, leaving 10 bases of the junction unmatched. The germline gives CDR1 LNHDA, CDR2 SQIVND (reference sequence).

This chain links TRBV25-1 with TRBJ2-3; D perhaps matches TRBD2 (7 bases). The ends were cut back, 7 bases at V and 5 bases at J, with 19 bases in the middle. This CDR3 has 15 residues. The germline gives CDR1 MGHDK, CDR2 SYGVNS. CDR3: CASTAGGGGGDTQYF. The CDR3 bases are TGTGCCAGCACCGCCGGCGGGGGCGGCGGAGATACGCAGTATTTT.

In regard to this clone: This CDR3 is also generated by other DNA sequences in the sample. The chain uses TRBV5-1 and TRBJ1-1; D remains ambiguous. Germline CDR1 is SGHRS and CDR2 is YFSETQ. The CDR3 spans 12 residues. V lost 0 bases to trimming and J lost 0 bases, with 0 bases between them. CDR3 in amino acids: CASSLVNTEAFF. The DNA for the CDR3 is TGCGCCAGCAGCTTGGTGAACACTGAAGCTTTCTTT.

The chain joins TRBV10-3 to TRBJ2-5; 10 positions agree with TRBD2. After removal of 3 bases from V and 4 bases from J, the junction contained 5 bases not matched to a gene. Germline V gives CDR1 ENHRY, CDR2 SYGVKD. CDR3 size: 15 residues. The CDR3: CAISEKAGGTETQYF. CDR3 coding DNA: TGTGCCATCAGTGAAAAAGCGGGGGGGACAGAGACCCAGTACTTC.

The rearrangement uses TRBV6-5 and TRBJ1-1; possibly TRBD1 for D (6 bases). The V and J ends lost 6 bases and 4 bases respectively, with 15 bases between them. The CDR3 is made up of 14 amino acids. The germline V gene encodes CDR1 MNHEY and CDR2 SVGAGI. This CDR3 reads CASRLGGRGTEAFF. The CDR3 nucleotides read TGTGCCAGCAGGTTGGGGGGCAGAGGCACTGAAGCTTTCTTT.

Here the CDR3 reads CASSQGSQSTGELFF. In DNA form, the CDR3 reads TGTGCCAGCAGCCAAGGGTCACAGTCCACCGGGGAGCTGTTTTTT. The chain uses TRBV4-2 and TRBJ2-2; D gene ambiguous. Trimming shortened V by 1 base and J by 4 bases, and 10 bases separated the two germline ends. The CDR3 runs 15 residues. In germline, CDR1 is LGHNA, CDR2 YNFKEQ.

The chain joins TRBV5-6 to TRBJ1-1; the D is unclear. V was clipped by 5 bases and J by 5 bases, with 16 bases between them. The CDR3 runs to 14 residues. Germline assignment: CDR1 SGHDT and CDR2 YYEEEE. The chain's CDR3 is CASREQVRGTEAFF. The CDR3 DNA sequence: TGTGCCAGCAGAGAACAAGTCCGAGGAACTGAAGCTTTCTTT. Full variable domain (remainder filled in from reference TRBV5-6 and TRBJ1-1): DAGVTQSPTHLIKTRGQQVTLRCSPKSGHDTVSWYQQALGQGPQFIFQYYEEEERQRGNFPDRFSGHQFPNYSSELNVNALLLGDSALYLCASREQVRGTEAFFGQGTRLTVV.

CDR3 sequence: CASSSRRARAYEQYF. The CDR3 DNA sequence: TGTGCCAGCAGCTCTAGGAGGGCTAGGGCTTACGAGCAGTACTTC. The chain links TRBV9 to TRBJ2-7; possible D gene TRBD2, 6 bases. The CDR3 extends over 15 amino acids. The V end was cut by 4 bases, the J end by 4 bases, with 18 bases between. Germline-derived CDR1 and CDR2 are SGDLS and YYNGEE.